These 32 T cell receptor beta chains came from one sample sequenced in a study of CD8+ T cells in alopecia areata (dated by TCRdb to 2016 to 2018). The library came from the immunoSEQ multiplex PCR assay. To provide template for TCR sequencing, every sample had RNA extracted and reverse transcribed into cDNA. TCRdb retrieved this table from immuneACCESS and kept in-frame rearrangements only. Not all clones are present; in checked studies, unresolved V genes account for under half, and no reason is known for the remainder. The sample yields about 110,000 clones; 55% to 60% were counted once. Roughly 25% of the sample comes from the top ten. The sequenced sample was NKG2D-low CD8+ T cells sorted from blood. Per the publication, the cell subset or site label means: sorted CD8+ NKG2D-low blood T cells. These receptor sequences come from a human donor with alopecia areata.

The chain employs TRBV7-8 and TRBJ1-1; tentatively, D is TRBD1 (5 bases). V was clipped by 10 bases and J by 0 bases, with 12 bases between them. The V gene's germline CDR1 is SGHVS and CDR2 FQNEAQ. This CDR3 has 13 amino acids. CDR3 coding DNA: TGTGCCACCCAGCGGGGGATGAACACTGAAGCTTTCTTT. Encoded protein: CATQRGMNTEAFF.

This clone was seen more than once but under ten times. V gene TRBV19 combines with J gene TRBJ1-1; the match to TRBD1 covers 7 bases. Losses at the gene ends were 1 base for V and 1 base for J; bases not matched to a gene: 3. This CDR3 comprises 15 residues. The germline V gene has CDR1 LNHDA and CDR2 SQIVND (reference sequence). CDR3 in DNA: TGTGCCAGTAGTATAGGGACAGGCGGGAACACTGAAGCTTTCTTT. Amino acid sequence: CASSIGTGGNTEAFF.

The CDR3 spells CSVVGPGSAGGADTEAFF. In DNA form, the CDR3 reads TGCAGCGTTGTAGGACCGGGGAGTGCGGGGGGCGCAGACACTGAAGCTTTCTTT. The V and J genes are TRBV29-1 and TRBJ1-1; possibly TRBD1 for D (6 bases). V shed 4 bases and J shed 3 bases, with 27 bases lying between them. Germline values: CDR1 SQVTM, CDR2 ANQGSEA. The CDR3 is made up of 18 amino acids. The full variable domain, with the rest looked up from reference TRBV29-1 and TRBJ1-1, is SAVISQKPSRDICQRGTSLTIQCQVDSQVTMMFWYRQQPGQSLTLIATANQGSEATYESGFVIDKFPISRPNLTFSTLTVSNMSPEDSSIYLCSVVGPGSAGGADTEAFFGQGTRLTVV.

Of note for this clone: The same CDR3 arises from other DNA sequences in this sample as well. V is TRBV9 and J is TRBJ2-7, with 7 bases identical to TRBD1. V lost 0 bases, J lost 2 bases, and 2 bases stayed unmatched. The CDR3 runs 14 residues. Germline loops: CDR1 SGDLS, CDR2 YYNGEE. The CDR3 nucleotides read TGTGCCAGCAGCGTAGGGACAGGCGCCTACGAGCAGTACTTC. This codes for CASSVGTGAYEQYF.

This clone appeared a few times. The chain combines TRBV29-1 with TRBJ2-1; 9 bases fit TRBD2. CDR1 is SQVTM, CDR2 ANQGSEA, per germline. With 8 bases clipped from V and 4 bases from J, the junction kept 9 bases outside the gene matches. The CDR3 contains 14 residues. This chain's CDR3 is CSPISGSRYNEQFF. CDR3 in DNA: TGCAGCCCCATTAGCGGGAGCAGGTACAATGAGCAGTTCTTC.

J is TRBJ2-2 and V is TRBV7-9; D is undetermined. The germline V and J ends were trimmed by 1 base and 4 bases, with 10 bases remaining between them. There are 15 residues in the CDR3. Looked up from germline, CDR1 is SEHNR and CDR2 is FQNEAQ (reference sequence). The CDR3 sequence: CASSLEIRVTGELFF. CDR3 bases: TGTGCCAGCAGCTTAGAGATTAGGGTCACCGGGGAGCTGTTTTTT.

This clone was seen once. A read error likely explains this, since a far larger clone differs by one base. Other nucleotide sequences from this sample produce the same CDR3. This chain links TRBV2 with TRBJ1-5; D is uncertain. Trimming shortened V by 6 bases and J by 6 bases, and 9 bases separated the two germline ends. The CDR3 length is 12 residues. The germline V gene encodes CDR1 SNHLY and CDR2 FYNNEI. The CDR3 DNA reads as TGTGCCAGCAGCCTAGGTGGTCAGCCCCAGCATTTT. This codes for CASSLGGQPQHF.

The chain joins TRBV29-1 to TRBJ2-7, with TRBD1 as a possible D gene (6 bases). V was cut by 5 bases and J by 2 bases, with 16 bases left in between. There are 14 residues in the CDR3. From germline, CDR1 is SQVTM and CDR2 ANQGSEA. As DNA, the CDR3 is TGCAGCGTTCCCCCCTCTACAGGGACCTACGAGCAGTACTTC. Encoded protein: CSVPPSTGTYEQYF.

V gene TRBV29-1 combines with J gene TRBJ2-1, with D perhaps TRBD1 or TRBD2 (5 bases each). CDR1 SQVTM and CDR2 ANQGSEA come from the germline V gene. The V end lost 8 bases, the J end lost 8 bases, and 19 bases lay between the germline ends. The CDR3 totals 13 residues. CDR3 region: CSLGGLGWDEQFF. CDR3 nucleotide sequence: TGCAGCCTTGGGGGTCTCGGTTGGGATGAGCAGTTCTTC.

This clone was seen just once. J is TRBJ2-5 and V is TRBV27, with D tentatively TRBD1 (6 bases). Per germline, CDR1 MNHEY and CDR2 SMNVEV (reference sequence). The CDR3 extends over 15 amino acids. V lost 4 bases, J lost 3 bases, and 15 bases lay in between. This CDR3 is CASSSIGQKKETQYF. The CDR3 nucleotides are TGTGCCAGCAGTTCGATAGGACAGAAGAAAGAGACCCAGTACTTC.

V and J are TRBV9 and TRBJ2-2, with 10 nucleotides matching TRBD2. Losses at the gene ends were 3 bases for V and 5 bases for J; bases not matched to a gene: 10. The germline V gene has CDR1 SGDLS and CDR2 YYNGEE. This CDR3 has 17 amino acids. CDR3 sequence: CASSGLGLAGETGELFF. Written as DNA, the CDR3 is TGTGCCAGCAGCGGCCTGGGGCTAGCGGGAGAAACCGGGGAGCTGTTTTTT.

The table lists this clone with a count of one. The chain's CDR3 is CASSFILGLSHYEQYF. CDR3 in DNA: TGTGCCAGCAGTTTTATTCTGGGACTTAGCCACTACGAGCAGTACTTC. The chain joins TRBV28 to TRBJ2-7; weak D call: TRBD2 (6 bases). Trimming left V 3 bases short and J 3 bases short, with 18 bases between. The CDR3 is made up of 16 amino acids. The germline CDR1 and CDR2 sequences are MDHEN and SYDVKM.

This clone appeared once. This sequence joins TRBV4-1 and TRBJ2-4, with 13 bases aligning to TRBD2. The V gene's germline CDR1 is MGHRA and CDR2 YSYEKL. The CDR3 spans 14 residues. The V segment lost 2 bases and the J segment 13 bases; nucleotides outside the gene matches: 5. The CDR3, as DNA: TGCGCCAGCAGCCAACCCGGGACTAGCGGGGCCCAGTACTTC. Protein sequence: CASSQPGTSGAQYF.

The chain couples TRBV28 to TRBJ2-1; 10 nucleotides line up with TRBD1. Trimming cost V 6 bases and J 1 base; bases outside gene matches: 3. There are 15 residues in the CDR3. CDR1 is MDHEN and CDR2 is SYDVKM in the germline V gene. CDR3 sequence: CASRGTGASYNEQFF. In DNA form, the CDR3 reads TGTGCCAGCAGGGGGACAGGGGCTTCCTACAATGAGCAGTTCTTC.

The chain joins TRBV5-1 to TRBJ2-7, with a possible D match to TRBD2 (6 bases). Trimming cost V 2 bases and J 5 bases, with 11 bases left between them. This CDR3 region has 13 residues. CDR1 SGHRS and CDR2 YFSETQ come from the germline V gene. CDR3 sequence reads: CASSFQTGDEQYF. As DNA, the CDR3 is TGCGCCAGCAGCTTCCAAACGGGAGACGAGCAGTACTTC.

This clone came up a few times. The CDR3, as DNA: TGTGCCTGGAGTACCGGACAGGGGAACACTGAAGCTTTCTTT. Amino acid sequence: CAWSTGQGNTEAFF. V is TRBV30 and J is TRBJ1-1, with TRBD1 matching 8 bases. V lost 2 bases and J lost 1; bases outside the gene matches: 3. Per germline, CDR1 GTSNPN and CDR2 SVGIG (reference sequence). There are 14 residues in the CDR3.

The chain links TRBV28 to TRBJ2-3; D not certain. The CDR3 is 14 residues long. V shed 1 base and J shed 2 bases, with 7 bases lying between them. The germline V gene encodes CDR1 MDHEN and CDR2 SYDVKM. The DNA of the CDR3 is TGTGCCAGCAGTTTATTAGACGACACAGATACGCAGTATTTT. Amino acid sequence: CASSLLDDTDTQYF.

This clone was counted only a few times. The chain links TRBV28 to TRBJ2-1; D is possibly TRBD1 (5 bases). V gave up 3 bases and J gave up 4 bases, with 13 bases separating them. Germline V CDR1 and CDR2: MDHEN, SYDVKM. This CDR3 is 15 amino acids long. The CDR3 protein is CASSLIRDLYNEQFF. The DNA for the CDR3 is TGTGCCAGCAGTTTGATCAGGGATTTATACAATGAGCAGTTCTTC. The full variable domain, completed using reference TRBV28 and TRBJ2-1, is DVKVTQSSRYLVKRTGEKVFLECVQDMDHENMFWYRQDPGLGLRLIYFSYDVKMKEKGDIPEGYSVSREKKERFSLILESASTNQTSMYLCASSLIRDLYNEQFFGPGTRLTVL.

This clone has a handful of counts. This rearrangement joins TRBV7-3 to TRBJ2-1; D is possibly TRBD1 (6 bases). V shed 5 bases and J shed 10 bases, with 18 bases lying between them. CDR1 is SGHTA, CDR2 FQGTGA, per germline. The CDR3 has 14 amino acids. The CDR3 spells CASSRYLGGQEQFF. CDR3 coding DNA: TGTGCCAGCAGCCGATACCTTGGGGGCCAGGAGCAGTTCTTC.

V is TRBV10-3 and J is TRBJ2-1; a weak D match, TRBD1 (6 bases). In germline, CDR1 is ENHRY, CDR2 SYGVKD. The V and J ends lost 6 bases and 6 bases respectively, with 6 bases between them. The CDR3 has 11 amino acids. CDR3 in DNA: TGTGCCATCAGGGACAGCAATGAGCAGTTCTTC. As protein: CAIRDSNEQFF.

This sequence joins TRBV4-1 and TRBJ2-5, with D unresolved. CDR1 and CDR2 (germline): MGHRA, YSYEKL. The CDR3 spans 14 residues. Trimming stripped 1 base from V and 3 bases from J, with 9 bases between. The DNA for the CDR3 is TGCGCCAGCAGCCAAGTGGGCGGAAAAGAGACCCAGTACTTC. The encoded protein is CASSQVGGKETQYF.

This clone has more than one count but fewer than ten. The gene calls are TRBV11-2 and TRBJ1-1; no firm D call. Germline V CDR1 and CDR2: SGHAT, FQNNGV. Trimming took off 1 base at V and 1 base at J, with 4 bases between the two ends. This CDR3 comprises 13 residues. CDR3 sequence: CASSLVSNTEAFF. CDR3 DNA sequence: TGTGCCAGCAGCTTAGTGTCGAACACTGAAGCTTTCTTT.

The rearrangement joins TRBV15 to TRBJ1-5; 9 bases align to TRBD1. With V trimmed by 3 bases and J by 3 bases, 3 bases remained unmatched. Per germline, CDR1 LNHNV and CDR2 YYDKDF (reference sequence). The CDR3 runs 15 residues. CDR3 sequence (DNA): TGTGCCACCAGCAGGGACAGGGGTAACAATCAGCCCCAGCATTTT. It translates to CATSRDRGNNQPQHF.

V is TRBV2 and J is TRBJ2-7, with 7 bases matching TRBD2. The trim removed 0 bases at V and 9 bases at J, leaving 11 bases unmatched. This CDR3 region has 15 residues. From germline, CDR1 is SNHLY and CDR2 FYNNEI. CDR3 in DNA: TGTGCCAGCAGTGAAGCGCGGGGCGGGAGATTCGGGCAGTACTTC. It yields the protein CASSEARGGRFGQYF. Looking up the rest from reference TRBV2 and TRBJ2-7 gives the full variable domain: EPEVTQTPSHQVTQMGQEVILRCVPISNHLYFYWYRQILGQKVEFLVSFYNNEISEKSEIFDDQFSVERPDGSNFTLKIRSTKLEDSAMYFCASSEARGGRFGQYFGPGTRLTVT.

In this sample, this clone turned up a few times. The gene calls are TRBV27 and TRBJ1-1, with TRBD1 matching 7 bases. Germline V lookup: CDR1 MNHEY, CDR2 SMNVEV (reference sequence). V was pared by 8 bases and J by 0 bases, with 3 bases of the junction left unmatched. There are 13 residues in the CDR3. CDR3 region: CASFRGVNTEAFF. CDR3 nucleotides: TGTGCCAGCTTCAGGGGGGTGAACACTGAAGCTTTCTTT.

The chain couples TRBV2 to TRBJ1-5; tentative D call: TRBD1 (5 bases). CDR1 is SNHLY and CDR2 is FYNNEI in the germline V gene. Trimming shortened V by 8 bases and J by 4 bases, and 18 bases separated the two germline ends. The CDR3 has 15 amino acids. The CDR3 loop reads CASGVGQTGNQPQHF. Here the CDR3 DNA reads TGTGCCAGCGGGGTGGGGCAGACTGGGAATCAGCCCCAGCATTTT.

This chain joins TRBV5-1 and TRBJ2-3; TRBD1 agrees at 8 bases. The CDR3 has 15 residues. V shed 1 base, J shed 3 bases, and the junction held 4 bases outside the gene matches. The germline CDR1 and CDR2 sequences are SGHRS and YFSETQ. CDR3 nucleotides: TGCGCCAGCAGCTTGAGGCGGACAGGGACAGATACGCAGTATTTT. This translates into CASSLRRTGTDTQYF.

This clone was counted only a few times. The genes are TRBV29-1 and TRBJ1-2, with 7 nucleotides matching TRBD1. The CDR3 totals 14 residues. Germline trimming cut 3 bases from V and 3 bases from J; bases unmatched to any gene: 7. CDR1 is SQVTM, CDR2 ANQGSEA, per germline. The CDR3 loop reads CSVDSDDRDYGYTF. CDR3 nucleotides: TGCAGCGTTGATAGCGACGACAGGGACTATGGCTACACCTTC.

In its sample, this clone was seen a few times. The V call is TRBV7-9, the J call TRBJ2-1, with TRBD2 identical over 8 bases. V lost 5 bases and J lost 7; bases outside the gene matches: 7. This CDR3 has 14 residues. CDR1 is SEHNR, CDR2 FQNEAQ, per germline (reference sequence). Written as DNA, the CDR3 is TGTGCCAGCAGCCCTCCCGGGACTAGTAATGAGCAGTTCTTC. Encoded protein: CASSPPGTSNEQFF.

V gene TRBV25-1 combines with J gene TRBJ2-7; TRBD2 might be the D (6 bases). CDR1 and CDR2 (germline): MGHDK, SYGVNS. Trimming removed 7 bases at V and 1 base at J, with 8 bases between. This CDR3 contains 12 residues. In nucleotides, the CDR3 is TGTGCCAGCACGGGACTTTCCTACGAGCAGTACTTC. Its translation is CASTGLSYEQYF.

This clone was recorded a few times. This chain links TRBV19 with TRBJ2-7, with 7 bases fitting TRBD1. Trimming removed 2 bases from V and 2 bases from J; junction bases left unmatched: 0. The CDR3 is 13 residues long. The V gene's germline CDR1 is LNHDA and CDR2 SQIVND (reference sequence). The CDR3 DNA follows: TGTGCCAGTAGTATAAGGGGGCCCTACGAGCAGTACTTC. Amino acid sequence: CASSIRGPYEQYF. Full variable domain (rest looked up from reference TRBV19 and TRBJ2-7): DGGITQSPKYLFRKEGQNVTLSCEQNLNHDAMYWYRQDPGQGLRLIYYSQIVNDFQKGDIAEGYSVSREKKESFPLTVTSAQKNPTAFYLCASSIRGPYEQYFGPGTRLTVT.

V is TRBV5-4 and J is TRBJ2-7; tentative D call: TRBD2 (5 bases). Germline CDR1 SGHNT, CDR2 YYREEE (reference sequence). The CDR3 length is 14 residues. CDR3 coding DNA: TGTGCGAGCGGCCTCGGCGGCAGCAAATACGAGCAGTACTTC. Translated: CASGLGGSKYEQYF.